This T cell receptor beta chain emerged from a study of blood T cell repertoires in COVID-19. Study at large: T cells, B-cell-depleted T cells, or PBMCs supplied cDNA or gDNA.

Original data processing: Amplifying reference gene primers gave estimates of nucleated cell counts. The protocol was immunoSEQ multiplex PCR, while the TCRdb copy is restricted to in-frame clones and leaves out a portion. The V and J calls and clone size come from that table; D and trimming were worked out from the DNA. The sample lists about 100,000 clones, over 75% occurring once. Sequencing was done on a sample of peripheral blood. The source of this sequence is an elderly man with acute or convalescent COVID-19.

The CDR3 region has the DNA TGCGCCAGCAGTGAGTCGTCAGGGGAGGGCTATGGCTACACCTTC. Residues: CASSESSGEGYGYTF. The chain carries TRBV10-1 and TRBJ1-2; D may be TRBD1 (6 bases). CDR3 length equals 15 residues. The germline V and J ends were trimmed by 0 bases and 4 bases, with 12 bases remaining between them. Germline-derived CDR1 and CDR2 are WNHNN and SYGVQD (reference sequence).